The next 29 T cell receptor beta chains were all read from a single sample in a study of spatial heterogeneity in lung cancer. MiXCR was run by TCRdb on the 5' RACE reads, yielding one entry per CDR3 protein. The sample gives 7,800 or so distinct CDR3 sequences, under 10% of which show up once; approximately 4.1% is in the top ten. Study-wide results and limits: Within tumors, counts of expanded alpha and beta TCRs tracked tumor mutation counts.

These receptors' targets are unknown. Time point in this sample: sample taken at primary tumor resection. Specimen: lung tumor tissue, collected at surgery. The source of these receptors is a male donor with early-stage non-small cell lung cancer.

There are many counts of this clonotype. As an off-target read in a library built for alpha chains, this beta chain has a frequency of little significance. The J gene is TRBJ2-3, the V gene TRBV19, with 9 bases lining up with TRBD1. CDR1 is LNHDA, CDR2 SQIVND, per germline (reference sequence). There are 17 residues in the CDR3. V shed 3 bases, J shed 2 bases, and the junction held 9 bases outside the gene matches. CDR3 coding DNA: TGTGCCAGTAGTATCCGAGGACAGGGGAGGACCACAGATACGCAGTATTTT. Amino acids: CASSIRGQGRTTDTQYF.

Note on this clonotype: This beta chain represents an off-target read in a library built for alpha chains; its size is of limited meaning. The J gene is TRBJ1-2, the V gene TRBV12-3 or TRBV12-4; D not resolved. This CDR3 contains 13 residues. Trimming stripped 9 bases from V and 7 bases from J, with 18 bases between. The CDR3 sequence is CASRAGPFGGYTF. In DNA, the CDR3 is TGTGCCAGTCGGGCAGGTCCTTTTGGTGGCTACACCTTC.

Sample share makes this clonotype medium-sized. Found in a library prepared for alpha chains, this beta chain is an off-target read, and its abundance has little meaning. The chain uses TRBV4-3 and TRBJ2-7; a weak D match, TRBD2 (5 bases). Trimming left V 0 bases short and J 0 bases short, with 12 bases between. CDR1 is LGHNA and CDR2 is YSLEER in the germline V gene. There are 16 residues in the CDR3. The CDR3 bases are TGCGCCAGCAGCCAAGAAGTGGCGGGCAACTCCTACGAGCAGTACTTC. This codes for CASSQEVAGNSYEQYF.

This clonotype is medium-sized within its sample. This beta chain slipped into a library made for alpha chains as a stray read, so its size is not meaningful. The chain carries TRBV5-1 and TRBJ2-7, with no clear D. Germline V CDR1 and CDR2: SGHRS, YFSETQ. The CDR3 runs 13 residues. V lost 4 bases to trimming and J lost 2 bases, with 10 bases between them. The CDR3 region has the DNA TGCGCCAGCAGCGCCACTGAGACCTACGAGCAGTACTTC. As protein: CASSATETYEQYF. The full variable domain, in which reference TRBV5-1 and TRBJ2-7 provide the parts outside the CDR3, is KAGVTQTPRYLIKTRGQQVTLSCSPISGHRSVSWYQQTPGQGLQFLFEYFSETQRNKGNFPGRFSGRQFSNSRSEMNVSTLELGDSALYLCASSATETYEQYFGPGTRLTVT.

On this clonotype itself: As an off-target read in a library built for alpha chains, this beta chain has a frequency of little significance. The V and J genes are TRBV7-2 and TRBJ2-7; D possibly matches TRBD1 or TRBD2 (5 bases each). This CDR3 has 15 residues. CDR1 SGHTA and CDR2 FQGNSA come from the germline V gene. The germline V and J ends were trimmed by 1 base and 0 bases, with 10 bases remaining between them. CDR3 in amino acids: CASSLEGRGSYEQYF. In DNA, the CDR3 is TGTGCCAGCAGCTTAGAGGGGAGAGGCTCCTACGAGCAGTACTTC.

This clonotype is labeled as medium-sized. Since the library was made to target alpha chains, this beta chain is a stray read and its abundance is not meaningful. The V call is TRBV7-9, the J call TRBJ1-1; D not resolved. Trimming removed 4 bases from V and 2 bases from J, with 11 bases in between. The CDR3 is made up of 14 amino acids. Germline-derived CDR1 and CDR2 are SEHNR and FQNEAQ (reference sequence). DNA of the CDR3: TGTGCCAGCAGCTCCCAAGACACAAACACTGAAGCTTTCTTT. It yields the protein CASSSQDTNTEAFF.

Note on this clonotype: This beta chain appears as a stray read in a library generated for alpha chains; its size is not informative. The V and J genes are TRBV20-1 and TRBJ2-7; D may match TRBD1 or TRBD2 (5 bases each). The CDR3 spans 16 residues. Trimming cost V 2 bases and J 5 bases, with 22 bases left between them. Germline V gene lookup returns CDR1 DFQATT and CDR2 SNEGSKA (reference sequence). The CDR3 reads CSARHPGLGRGDEQYF. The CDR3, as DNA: TGCAGTGCTAGACACCCCGGACTGGGCCGGGGCGACGAGCAGTACTTC.

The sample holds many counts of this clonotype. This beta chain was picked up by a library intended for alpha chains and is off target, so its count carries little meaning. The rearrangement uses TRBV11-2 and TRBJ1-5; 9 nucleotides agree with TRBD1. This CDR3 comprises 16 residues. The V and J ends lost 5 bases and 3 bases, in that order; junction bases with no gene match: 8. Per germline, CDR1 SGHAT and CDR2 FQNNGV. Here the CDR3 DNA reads TGTGCCAGCAGCGGAGGACAGGGGACCTTCAATCAGCCCCAGCATTTT. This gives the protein CASSGGQGTFNQPQHF.

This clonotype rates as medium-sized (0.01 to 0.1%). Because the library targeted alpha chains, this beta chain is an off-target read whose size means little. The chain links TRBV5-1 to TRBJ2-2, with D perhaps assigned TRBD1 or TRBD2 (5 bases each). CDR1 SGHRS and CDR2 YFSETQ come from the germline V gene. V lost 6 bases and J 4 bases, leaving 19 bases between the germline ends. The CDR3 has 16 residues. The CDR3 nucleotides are TGCGCCAGCACCCTTGGGGGTTCCTCGGGCACCGGGGAGCTGTTTTTT. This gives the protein CASTLGGSSGTGELFF. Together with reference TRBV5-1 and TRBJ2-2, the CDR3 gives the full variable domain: KAGVTQTPRYLIKTRGQQVTLSCSPISGHRSVSWYQQTPGQGLQFLFEYFSETQRNKGNFPGRFSGRQFSNSRSEMNVSTLELGDSALYLCASTLGGSSGTGELFFGEGSRLTVL.

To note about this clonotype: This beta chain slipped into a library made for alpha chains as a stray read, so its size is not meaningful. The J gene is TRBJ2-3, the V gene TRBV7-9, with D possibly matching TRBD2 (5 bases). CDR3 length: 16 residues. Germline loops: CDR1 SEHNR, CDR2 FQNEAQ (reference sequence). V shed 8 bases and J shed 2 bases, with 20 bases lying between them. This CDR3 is CASCLGEGSNTDTQYF. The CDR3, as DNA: TGTGCCAGCTGCCTGGGAGAGGGTTCCAACACAGATACGCAGTATTTT.

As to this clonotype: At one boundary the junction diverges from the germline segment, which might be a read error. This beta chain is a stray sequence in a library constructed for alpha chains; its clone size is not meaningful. The DNA of the CDR3 is TGCGCCGGCAGCCAACTAGCGGGGAGTGTCTACGAGCAGTACTTC. It codes for CAGSQLAGSVYEQYF. The chain links TRBV4-1 to TRBJ2-7, with 10 bases that match TRBD2. This CDR3 spans 15 amino acids. CDR1 is MGHRA, CDR2 YSYEKL, per germline.

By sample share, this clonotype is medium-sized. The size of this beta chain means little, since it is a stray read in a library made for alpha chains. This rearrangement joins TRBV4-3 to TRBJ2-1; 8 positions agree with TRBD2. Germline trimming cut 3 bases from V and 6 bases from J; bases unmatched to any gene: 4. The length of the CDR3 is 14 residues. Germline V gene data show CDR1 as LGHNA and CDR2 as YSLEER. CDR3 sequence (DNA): TGCGCCAGCAGCCAGGGGCGGGAGGTCAATGAGCAGTTCTTC. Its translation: CASSQGREVNEQFF.

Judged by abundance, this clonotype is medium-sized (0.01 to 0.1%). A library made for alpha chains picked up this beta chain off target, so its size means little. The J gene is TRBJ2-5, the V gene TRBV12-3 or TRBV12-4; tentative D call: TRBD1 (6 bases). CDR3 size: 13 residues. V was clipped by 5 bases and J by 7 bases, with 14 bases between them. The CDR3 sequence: CASSPGQPMTQYF. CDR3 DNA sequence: TGTGCCAGCAGTCCCGGACAGCCCATGACCCAGTACTTC.

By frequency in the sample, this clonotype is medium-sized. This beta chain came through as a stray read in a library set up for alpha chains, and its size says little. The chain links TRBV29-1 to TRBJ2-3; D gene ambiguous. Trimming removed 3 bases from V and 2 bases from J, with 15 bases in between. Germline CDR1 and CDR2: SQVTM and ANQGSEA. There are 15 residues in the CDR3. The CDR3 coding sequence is TGCAGCGTTGATGGGCTAATCGTTAACACAGATACGCAGTATTTT. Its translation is CSVDGLIVNTDTQYF.

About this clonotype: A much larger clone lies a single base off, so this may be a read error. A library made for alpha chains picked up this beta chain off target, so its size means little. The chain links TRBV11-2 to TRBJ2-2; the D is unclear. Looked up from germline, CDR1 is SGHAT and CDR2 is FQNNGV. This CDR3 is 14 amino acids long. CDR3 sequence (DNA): TGTGCCAGCAGCTCCTCCCTGAACACCGCGGAGCTGTTTTTT. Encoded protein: CASSSSLNTAELFF.

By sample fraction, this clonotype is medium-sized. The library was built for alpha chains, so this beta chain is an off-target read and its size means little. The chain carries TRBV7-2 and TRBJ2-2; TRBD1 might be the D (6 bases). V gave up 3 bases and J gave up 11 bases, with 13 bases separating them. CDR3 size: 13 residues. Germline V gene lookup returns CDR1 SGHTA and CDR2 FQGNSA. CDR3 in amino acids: CASSLGQITELFF. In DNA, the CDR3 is TGTGCCAGCAGCTTGGGACAAATAACCGAGCTGTTTTTT.

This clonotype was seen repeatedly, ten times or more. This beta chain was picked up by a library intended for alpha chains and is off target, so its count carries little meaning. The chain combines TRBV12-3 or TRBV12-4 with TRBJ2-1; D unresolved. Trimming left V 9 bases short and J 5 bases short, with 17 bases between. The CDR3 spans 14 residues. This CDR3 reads CASTRPRRDNEQFF. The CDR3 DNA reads TGTGCCAGTACGAGACCCAGAAGGGACAATGAGCAGTTCTTC.

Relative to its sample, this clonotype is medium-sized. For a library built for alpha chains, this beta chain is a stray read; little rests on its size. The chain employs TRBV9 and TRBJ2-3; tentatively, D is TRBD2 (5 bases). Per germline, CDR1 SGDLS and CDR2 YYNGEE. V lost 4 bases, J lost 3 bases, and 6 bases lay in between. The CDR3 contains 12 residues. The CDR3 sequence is CASSPGTDTQYF. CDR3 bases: TGTGCCAGCAGCCCGGGGACAGATACGCAGTATTTT.

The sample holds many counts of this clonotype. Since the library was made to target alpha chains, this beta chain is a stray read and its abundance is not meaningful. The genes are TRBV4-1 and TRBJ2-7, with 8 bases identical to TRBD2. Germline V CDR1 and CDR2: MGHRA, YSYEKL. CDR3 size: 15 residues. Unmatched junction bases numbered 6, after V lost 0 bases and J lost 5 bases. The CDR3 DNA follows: TGCGCCAGCAGCCAAGAGGAGCGGGAGAGGGACGAGCAGTACTTC. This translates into CASSQEERERDEQYF.

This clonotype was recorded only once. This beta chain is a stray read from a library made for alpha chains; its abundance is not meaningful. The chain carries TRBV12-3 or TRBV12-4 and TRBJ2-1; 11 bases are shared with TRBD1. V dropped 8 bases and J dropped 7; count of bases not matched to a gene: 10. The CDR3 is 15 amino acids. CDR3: CASGQLGQGGNEQFF. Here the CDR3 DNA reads TGTGCCAGCGGCCAGTTGGGACAGGGGGGTAATGAGCAGTTCTTC.

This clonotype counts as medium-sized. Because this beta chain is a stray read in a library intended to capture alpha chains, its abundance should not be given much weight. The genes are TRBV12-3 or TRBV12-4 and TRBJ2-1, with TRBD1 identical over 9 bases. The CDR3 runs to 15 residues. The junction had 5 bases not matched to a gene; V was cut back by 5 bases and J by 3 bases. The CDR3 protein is CASSLGQGYYNEQFF. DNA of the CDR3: TGTGCCAGCAGTCTCGGACAGGGGTACTACAATGAGCAGTTCTTC.

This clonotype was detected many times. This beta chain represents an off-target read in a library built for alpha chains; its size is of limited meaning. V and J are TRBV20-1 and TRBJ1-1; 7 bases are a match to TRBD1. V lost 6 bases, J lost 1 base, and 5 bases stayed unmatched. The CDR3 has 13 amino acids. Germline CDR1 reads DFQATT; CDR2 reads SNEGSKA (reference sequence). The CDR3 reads CSATRQGNTEAFF. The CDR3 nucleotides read TGCAGTGCCACCCGACAGGGGAACACTGAAGCTTTCTTT.

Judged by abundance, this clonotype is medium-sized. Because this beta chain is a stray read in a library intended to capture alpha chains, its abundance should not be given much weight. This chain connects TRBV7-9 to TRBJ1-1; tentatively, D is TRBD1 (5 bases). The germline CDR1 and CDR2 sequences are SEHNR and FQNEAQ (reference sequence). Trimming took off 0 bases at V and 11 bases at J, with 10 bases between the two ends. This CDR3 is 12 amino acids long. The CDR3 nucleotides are TGTGCCAGCAGCTTAGCGGAGGGGTCGGCTTTCTTT. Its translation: CASSLAEGSAFF.

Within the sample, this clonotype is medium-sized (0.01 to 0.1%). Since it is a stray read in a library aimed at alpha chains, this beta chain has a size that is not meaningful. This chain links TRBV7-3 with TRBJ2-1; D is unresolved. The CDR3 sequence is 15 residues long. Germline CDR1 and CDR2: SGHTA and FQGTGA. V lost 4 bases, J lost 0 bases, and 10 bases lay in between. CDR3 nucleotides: TGTGCCAGCAGCTACGATTATAGCTCCTACAATGAGCAGTTCTTC. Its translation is CASSYDYSSYNEQFF.

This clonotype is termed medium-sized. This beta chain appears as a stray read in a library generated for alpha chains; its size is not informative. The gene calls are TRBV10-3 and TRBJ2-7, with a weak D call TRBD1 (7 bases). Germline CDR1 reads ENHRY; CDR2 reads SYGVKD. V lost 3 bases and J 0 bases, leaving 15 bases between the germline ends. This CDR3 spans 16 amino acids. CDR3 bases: TGTGCCATCAGTGAATCAGGGAGGACAGGCTCCTACGAGCAGTACTTC. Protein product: CAISESGRTGSYEQYF.

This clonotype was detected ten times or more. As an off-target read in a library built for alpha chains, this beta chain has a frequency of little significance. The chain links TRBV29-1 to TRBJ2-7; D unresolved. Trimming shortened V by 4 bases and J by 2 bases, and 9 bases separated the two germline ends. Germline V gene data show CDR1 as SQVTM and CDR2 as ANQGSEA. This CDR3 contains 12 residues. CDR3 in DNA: TGCAGCGTTGGCCTAGTACCCTACGAGCAGTACTTC. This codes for CSVGLVPYEQYF.

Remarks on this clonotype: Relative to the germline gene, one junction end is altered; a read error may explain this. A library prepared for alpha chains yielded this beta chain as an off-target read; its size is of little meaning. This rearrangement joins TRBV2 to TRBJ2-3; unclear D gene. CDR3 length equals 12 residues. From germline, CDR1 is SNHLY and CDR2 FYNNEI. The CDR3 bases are TGTGCCACCCAGACCTCAGGTGTTCCCAAGGATTTT. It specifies CATQTSGVPKDF.

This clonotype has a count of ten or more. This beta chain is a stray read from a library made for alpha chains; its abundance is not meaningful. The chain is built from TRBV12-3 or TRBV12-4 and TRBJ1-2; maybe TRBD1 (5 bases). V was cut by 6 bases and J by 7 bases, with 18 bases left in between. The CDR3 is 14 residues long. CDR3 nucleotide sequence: TGTGCCAGCAGACCTTCGGGGGGGAGGGCTGGCTACACCTTC. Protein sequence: CASRPSGGRAGYTF.

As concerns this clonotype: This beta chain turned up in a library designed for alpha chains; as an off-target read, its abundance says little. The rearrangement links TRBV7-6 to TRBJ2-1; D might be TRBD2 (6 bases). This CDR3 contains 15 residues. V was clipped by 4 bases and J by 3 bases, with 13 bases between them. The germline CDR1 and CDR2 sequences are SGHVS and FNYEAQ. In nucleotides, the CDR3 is TGTGCCAGCAGCTCCGGGACTGAAGTCTACAATGAGCAGTTCTTC. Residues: CASSSGTEVYNEQFF. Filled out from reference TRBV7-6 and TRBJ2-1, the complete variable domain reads GAGVSQSPRYKVTKRGQDVALRCDPISGHVSLYWYRQALGQGPEFLTYFNYEAQQDKSGLPNDRFSAERPEGSISTLTIQRTEQRDSAMYRCASSSGTEVYNEQFFGPGTRLTVL.